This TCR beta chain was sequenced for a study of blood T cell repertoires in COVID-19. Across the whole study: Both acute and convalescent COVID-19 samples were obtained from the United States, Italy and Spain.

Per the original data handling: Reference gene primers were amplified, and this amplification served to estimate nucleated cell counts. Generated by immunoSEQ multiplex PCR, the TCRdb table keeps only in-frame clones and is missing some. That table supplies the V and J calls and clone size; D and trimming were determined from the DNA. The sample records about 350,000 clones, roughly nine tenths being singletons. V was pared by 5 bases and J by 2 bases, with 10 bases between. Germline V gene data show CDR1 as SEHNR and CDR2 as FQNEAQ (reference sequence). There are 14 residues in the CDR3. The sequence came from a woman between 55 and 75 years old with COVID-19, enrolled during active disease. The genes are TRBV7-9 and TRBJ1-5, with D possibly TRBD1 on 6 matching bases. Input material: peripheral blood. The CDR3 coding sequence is TGTGCCAGCAGCAGAGGGGGAGGCAATCAGCCCCAGCATTTT. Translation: CASSRGGGNQPQHF.